This T cell receptor (beta chain) emerged from a study of T cells after yellow fever vaccination. Study results and limitations: The secondary response was weaker but peaked faster, day 5 versus 15. Clones that expanded after primary vaccination mostly reappeared after the booster (around 96% CD4, 70% to 90% CD8). In FACS-sorted repertoires, abundant clonotypes from the bulk population could appear as contaminants.

As TCR cDNA was made by 5'RACE template switching, a universal primer site and UMIs were added. TCRdb ran MiXCR on the 5' RACE reads and lists one entry per CDR3 protein. The sample has 78,000 or so distinct CDR3 sequences, more than 5.5% seen once. This CDR3 has 17 residues. CDR1 SGHRS and CDR2 YFSETQ come from the germline V gene. V was clipped by 1 base and J by 2 bases, with 18 bases between them. This clonotype was counted only a few times. Its antigen is currently unknown. This chain links TRBV5-1 with TRBJ1-1, with TRBD1 as a possible D gene (6 bases). The sequence derives from a man between 18 and 35 years old who received the YFV17D yellow fever vaccine. The source was CD8+ T cells sorted from PBMCs, collected more than 8 days after the first yellow fever vaccination. CDR3 sequence reads: CASSLQFTDSFNTEAFF. CDR3 sequence (DNA): TGCGCCAGCAGCTTGCAGTTTACGGACAGCTTTAACACTGAAGCTTTCTTT.